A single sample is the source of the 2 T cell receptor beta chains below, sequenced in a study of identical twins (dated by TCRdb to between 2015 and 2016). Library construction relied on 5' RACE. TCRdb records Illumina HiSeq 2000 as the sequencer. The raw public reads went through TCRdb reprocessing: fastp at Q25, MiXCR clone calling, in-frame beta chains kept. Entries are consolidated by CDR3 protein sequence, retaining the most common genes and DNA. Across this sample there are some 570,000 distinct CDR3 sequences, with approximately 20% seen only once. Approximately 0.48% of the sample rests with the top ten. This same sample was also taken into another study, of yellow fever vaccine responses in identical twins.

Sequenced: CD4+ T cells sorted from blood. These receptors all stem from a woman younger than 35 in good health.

The CDR3 DNA follows: TGTGCCACCAGCAGAGAGTTGGCATCCCAAGAGACCCAGTACTTC. Protein: CATSRELASQETQYF. The rearrangement uses TRBV15 and TRBJ2-5; D gene uncertain. Trimming removed 0 bases at V and 1 base at J, with 9 bases between. The germline V gene encodes CDR1 LNHNV and CDR2 YYDKDF (reference sequence). This CDR3 has 15 residues. Full variable domain (rest looked up from reference TRBV15 and TRBJ2-5): DAMVIQNPRYQVTQFGKPVTLSCSQTLNHNVMYWYQQKSSQAPKLLFHYYDKDFNNEADTPDNFQSRRPNTSFCFLDIRSPGLGDTAMYLCATSRELASQETQYFGPGTRLLVL.

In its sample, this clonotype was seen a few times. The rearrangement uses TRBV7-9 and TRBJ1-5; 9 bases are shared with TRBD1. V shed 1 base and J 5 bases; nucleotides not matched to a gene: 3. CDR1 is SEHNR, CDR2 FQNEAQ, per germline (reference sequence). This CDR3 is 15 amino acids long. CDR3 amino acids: CASSLGQGVHQPQHF. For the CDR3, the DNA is TGTGCCAGCAGCTTAGGACAGGGGGTTCATCAGCCCCAGCATTTT.